This T cell receptor beta chain stems from a study of blood T cell repertoires in COVID-19. Study-level information: Some COVID-19 samples were acute and others convalescent; all came from the United States, Italy and Spain. Sources were T cells, B-cell-depleted T cells, or PBMCs; the material itself was cDNA or gDNA.

In the original processing: Using reference gene primer amplification, nucleated cell counts were estimated. Clones were read by immunoSEQ multiplex PCR, and TCRdb kept only the in-frame ones, dropping some. For V, J and clone size, that table is used; D and trimming come from the DNA. Of 200,000 or so clones listed, approximately 83% are singletons. The V and J ends lost 2 bases and 7 bases respectively, with 9 bases between them. Looked up from germline, CDR1 is KGHSH and CDR2 is LQKENI. The length of the CDR3 is 13 residues. The V call is TRBV18, the J call TRBJ1-5; the D is unclear. The clonotype comes from a human donor with active or convalescent COVID-19. The donor label of this sample is uncertain. Sequenced input: peripheral blood. The CDR3 spells CASSPNDRQPQHF. Written as DNA, the CDR3 is TGTGCCAGCTCACCAAACGATAGACAGCCCCAGCATTTT.